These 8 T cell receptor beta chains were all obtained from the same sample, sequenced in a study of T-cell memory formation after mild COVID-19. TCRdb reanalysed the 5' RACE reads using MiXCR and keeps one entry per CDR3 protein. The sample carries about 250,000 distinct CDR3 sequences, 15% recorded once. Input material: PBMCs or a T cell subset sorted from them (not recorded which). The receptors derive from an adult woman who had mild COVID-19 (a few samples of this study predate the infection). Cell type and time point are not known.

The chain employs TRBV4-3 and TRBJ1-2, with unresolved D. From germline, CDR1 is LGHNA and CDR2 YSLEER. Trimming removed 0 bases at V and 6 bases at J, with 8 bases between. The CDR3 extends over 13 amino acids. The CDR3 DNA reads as TGCGCCAGCAGCCAAGAGGTGGGCCATGGCTACACCTTC. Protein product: CASSQEVGHGYTF.

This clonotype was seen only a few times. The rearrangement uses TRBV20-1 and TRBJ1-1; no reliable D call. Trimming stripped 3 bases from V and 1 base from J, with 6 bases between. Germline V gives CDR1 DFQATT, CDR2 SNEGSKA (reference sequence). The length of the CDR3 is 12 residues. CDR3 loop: CSASGANTEAFF. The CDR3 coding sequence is TGCAGTGCTAGTGGTGCGAACACTGAAGCTTTCTTT.

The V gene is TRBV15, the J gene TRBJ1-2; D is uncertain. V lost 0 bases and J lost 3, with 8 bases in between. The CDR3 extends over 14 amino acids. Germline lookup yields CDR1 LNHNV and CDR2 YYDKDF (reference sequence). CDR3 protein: CATSREGKDYGYTF. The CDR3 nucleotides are TGTGCCACCAGCAGAGAGGGAAAGGACTATGGCTACACCTTC.

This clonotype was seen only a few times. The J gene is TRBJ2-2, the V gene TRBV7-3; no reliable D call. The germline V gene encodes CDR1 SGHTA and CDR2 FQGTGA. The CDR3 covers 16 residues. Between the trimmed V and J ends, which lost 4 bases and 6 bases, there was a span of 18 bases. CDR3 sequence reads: CASSSRTASRAGELFF. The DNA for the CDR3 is TGTGCCAGCAGCTCACGCACTGCTTCCCGGGCCGGGGAGCTGTTTTTT. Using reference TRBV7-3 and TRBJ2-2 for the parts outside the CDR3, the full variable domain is GAGVSQTPSNKVTEKGKYVELRCDPISGHTALYWYRQSLGQGPEFLIYFQGTGAADDSGLPNDRFFAVRPEGSVSTLKIQRTERGDSAVYLCASSSRTASRAGELFFGEGSRLTVL.

The CDR3 loop reads CSVEEPSYNEQFF. CDR3 bases: TGCAGCGTTGAAGAACCCTCCTACAATGAGCAGTTCTTC. V is TRBV29-1 and J is TRBJ2-1; D call uncertain. The germline V gene has CDR1 SQVTM and CDR2 ANQGSEA. The CDR3 has 13 amino acids. The germline V and J ends were trimmed by 0 bases and 0 bases, with 3 bases remaining between them.

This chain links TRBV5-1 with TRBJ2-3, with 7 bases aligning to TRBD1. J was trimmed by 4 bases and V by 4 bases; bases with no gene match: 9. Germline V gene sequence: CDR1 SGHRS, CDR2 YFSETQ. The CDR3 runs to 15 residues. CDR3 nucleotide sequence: TGCGCCAGCAGCCCCTTTGACAGGGACGCAGATACGCAGTATTTT. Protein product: CASSPFDRDADTQYF. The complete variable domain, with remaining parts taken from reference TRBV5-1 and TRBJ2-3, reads KAGVTQTPRYLIKTRGQQVTLSCSPISGHRSVSWYQQTPGQGLQFLFEYFSETQRNKGNFPGRFSGRQFSNSRSEMNVSTLELGDSALYLCASSPFDRDADTQYFGPGTRLTVL.

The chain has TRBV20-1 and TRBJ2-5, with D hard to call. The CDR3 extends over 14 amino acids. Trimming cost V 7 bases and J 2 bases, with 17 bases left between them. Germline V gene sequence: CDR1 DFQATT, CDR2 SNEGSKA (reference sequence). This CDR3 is CSVYGRRLQETQYF. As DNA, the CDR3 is TGCAGTGTTTATGGCAGACGATTACAAGAGACCCAGTACTTC.

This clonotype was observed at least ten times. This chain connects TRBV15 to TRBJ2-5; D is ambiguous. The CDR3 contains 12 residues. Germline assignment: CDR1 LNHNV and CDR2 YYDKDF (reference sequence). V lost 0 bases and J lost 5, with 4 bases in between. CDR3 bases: TGTGCCACCAGCAGAGATGCGGAGACCCAGTACTTC. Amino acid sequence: CATSRDAETQYF.